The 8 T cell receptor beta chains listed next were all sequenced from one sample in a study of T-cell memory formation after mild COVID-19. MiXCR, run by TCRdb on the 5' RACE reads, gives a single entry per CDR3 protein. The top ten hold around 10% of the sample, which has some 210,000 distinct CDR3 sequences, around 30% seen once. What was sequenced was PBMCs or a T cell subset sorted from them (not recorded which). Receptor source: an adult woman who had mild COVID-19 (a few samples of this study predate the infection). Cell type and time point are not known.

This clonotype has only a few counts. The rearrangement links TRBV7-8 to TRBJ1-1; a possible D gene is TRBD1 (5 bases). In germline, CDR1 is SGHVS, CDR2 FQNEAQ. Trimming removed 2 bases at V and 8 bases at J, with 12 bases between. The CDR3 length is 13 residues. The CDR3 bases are TGTGCCAGCAGCTTAAAGGGGTGGGCGGAAGCTTTCTTT. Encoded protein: CASSLKGWAEAFF.

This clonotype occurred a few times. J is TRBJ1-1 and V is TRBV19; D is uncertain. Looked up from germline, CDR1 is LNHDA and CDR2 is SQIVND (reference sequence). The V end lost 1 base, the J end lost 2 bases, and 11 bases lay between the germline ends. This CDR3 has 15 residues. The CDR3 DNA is TGTGCCAGTAGTATAGGGTCCGCGGGAAACACTGAAGCTTTCTTT. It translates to CASSIGSAGNTEAFF.

The chain's CDR3 is CASSYYIREIPYEQYF. CDR3 nucleotide sequence: TGTGCCAGCAGTTACTACATCCGGGAGATACCCTACGAGCAGTACTTC. This chain links TRBV6-2 or TRBV6-3 with TRBJ2-7; D may be TRBD2 (6 bases). From germline, CDR1 is MNHEY and CDR2 SVGEGT. CDR3 length equals 16 residues. Trimming removed 1 base from V and 2 bases from J, with 15 bases in between.

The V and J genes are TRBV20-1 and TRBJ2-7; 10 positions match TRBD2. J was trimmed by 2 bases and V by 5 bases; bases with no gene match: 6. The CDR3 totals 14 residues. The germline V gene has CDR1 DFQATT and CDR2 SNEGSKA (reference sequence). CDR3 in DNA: TGCAGTGCTTACCTAGCGGGAGAAACCTACGAGCAGTACTTC. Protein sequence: CSAYLAGETYEQYF.

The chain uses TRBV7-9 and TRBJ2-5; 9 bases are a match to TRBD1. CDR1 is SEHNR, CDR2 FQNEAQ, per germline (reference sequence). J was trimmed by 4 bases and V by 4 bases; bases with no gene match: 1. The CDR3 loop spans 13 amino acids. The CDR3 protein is CASSWGQGETQYF. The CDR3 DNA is TGTGCCAGCAGCTGGGGACAGGGAGAGACCCAGTACTTC.

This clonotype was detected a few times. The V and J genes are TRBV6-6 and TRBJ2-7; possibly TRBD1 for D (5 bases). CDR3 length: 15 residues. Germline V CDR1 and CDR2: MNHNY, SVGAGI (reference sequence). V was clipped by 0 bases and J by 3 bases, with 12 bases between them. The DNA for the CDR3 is TGTGCCAGCAGTTACTCAGACAGTCAGCACTACGAGCAGTACTTC. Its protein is CASSYSDSQHYEQYF.

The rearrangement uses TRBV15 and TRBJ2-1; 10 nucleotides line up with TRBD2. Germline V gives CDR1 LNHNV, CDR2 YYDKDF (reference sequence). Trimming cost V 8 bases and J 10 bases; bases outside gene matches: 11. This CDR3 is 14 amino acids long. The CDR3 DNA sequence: TGTGCCACCGGACAGCGGGAGGGATCCCGGGAGCAGTTCTTC. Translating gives CATGQREGSREQFF.

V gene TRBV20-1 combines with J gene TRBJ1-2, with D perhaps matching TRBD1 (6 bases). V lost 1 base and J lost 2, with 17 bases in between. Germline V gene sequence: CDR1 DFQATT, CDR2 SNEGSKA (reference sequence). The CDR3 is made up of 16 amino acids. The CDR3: CSARGGASIGNYGYTF. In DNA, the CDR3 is TGCAGTGCTAGAGGGGGGGCGAGTATTGGGAACTATGGCTACACCTTC.